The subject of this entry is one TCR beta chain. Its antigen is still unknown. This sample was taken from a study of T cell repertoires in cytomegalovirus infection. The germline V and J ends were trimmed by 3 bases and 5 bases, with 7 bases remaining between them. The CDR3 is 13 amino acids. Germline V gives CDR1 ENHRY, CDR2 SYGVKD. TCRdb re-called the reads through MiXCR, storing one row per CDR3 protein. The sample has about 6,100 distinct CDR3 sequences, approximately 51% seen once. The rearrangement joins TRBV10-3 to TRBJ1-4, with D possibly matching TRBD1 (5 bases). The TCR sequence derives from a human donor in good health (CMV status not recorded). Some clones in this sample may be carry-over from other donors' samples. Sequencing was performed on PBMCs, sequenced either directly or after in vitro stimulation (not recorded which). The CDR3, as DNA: TGTGCCATCAGTGATAGACAGAATGAAAAACTGTTTTTT. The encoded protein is CAISDRQNEKLFF.